Listed here are 24 T cell receptor beta chains from one sample, sequenced in a study of persistence of HIV-infected CD4 T cells. The libraries were made with immunoSEQ version 4 in survey mode. Generated by immunoSEQ multiplex PCR, the TCRdb table keeps only in-frame clones and is missing some. In the table there are around 26,000 clones, approximately 79% of which are singletons. Overlapping HIV-1 Gag 15-mer peptides at around 1 ug per peptide per mL were used. Sorting selected CD4+ T cells upregulating both CD40 ligand and CD69. These receptors have no known antigen. Source: CD4+ T cells sorted from PBMCs after approximately 19-hour stimulation, taken from a patient who received antiretroviral therapy. The receptor set was obtained from an adult man with HIV who was CMV-seropositive.

This clone was detected only a few times. CDR3 region: CASSERGGATYEQYF. The CDR3 coding sequence is TGTGCCAGCAGCGAAAGGGGAGGGGCGACCTACGAGCAGTACTTC. V gene TRBV3-1 (or the pseudogene TRBV3-2) combines with J gene TRBJ2-7, with TRBD2 identical over 7 bases. The CDR3 covers 15 residues. Trimming removed 5 bases from V and 2 bases from J; junction bases left unmatched: 9. CDR1 and CDR2 (germline): LGHDT, YNNKEL (reference sequence).

The chain uses TRBV9 and TRBJ2-7; TRBD2 aligns across 9 bases. The CDR3 consists of 15 residues. The trim removed 3 bases at V and 0 bases at J, leaving 4 bases unmatched. Germline-derived CDR1 and CDR2 are SGDLS and YYNGEE. CDR3 in amino acids: CASSAPRGGSYEQYF. The CDR3 DNA follows: TGTGCCAGCAGCGCCCCGCGGGGGGGCTCCTACGAGCAGTACTTC.

V and J are TRBV2 and TRBJ1-5, with D perhaps TRBD1 (6 bases). CDR1 is SNHLY and CDR2 is FYNNEI in the germline V gene. With 6 bases removed from V and 3 bases from J, the gap between germline ends came to 15 bases. This CDR3 is 15 amino acids long. CDR3 sequence reads: CASRGSRGINQPQHF. The CDR3 nucleotides read TGTGCCAGCAGAGGATCCAGGGGTATCAATCAGCCCCAGCATTTT.

The genes are TRBV28 and TRBJ2-1, with TRBD1 as a possible D gene (6 bases). The CDR3 has 14 residues. V lost 5 bases and J lost 6, with 14 bases in between. Germline CDR1 is MDHEN and CDR2 is SYDVKM. CDR3 nucleotide sequence: TGTGCCAGCAGTCTGCACAGGGTAATCAATGAGCAGTTCTTC. Encoded protein: CASSLHRVINEQFF.

J is TRBJ2-7 and V is TRBV2, with D perhaps being TRBD1 or TRBD2 (5 bases each). V was clipped by 5 bases and J by 2 bases, with 10 bases between them. The CDR3 has 13 residues. Looked up from germline, CDR1 is SNHLY and CDR2 is FYNNEI. CDR3 DNA sequence: TGTGCCAGCAGTCCACGGGGACCCTACGAGCAGTACTTC. Translating gives CASSPRGPYEQYF.

This chain uses TRBV5-1 with TRBJ1-2; TRBD1 might be the D (6 bases). Per the germline V gene, CDR1 is SGHRS and CDR2 is YFSETQ. The CDR3 length is 16 residues. V was trimmed by 1 base and J by 0 bases, leaving 13 bases between them. The CDR3 here is CASSLKTDSANYGYTF. In DNA form, the CDR3 reads TGCGCCAGCAGCTTGAAAACGGACAGTGCTAACTATGGCTACACCTTC.

In DNA, the CDR3 is TGTGCCAGCAGTTGGGTTCGGGGGCTTCAGCCCCAGCATTTT. It translates to CASSWVRGLQPQHF. The chain employs TRBV28 and TRBJ1-5; D perhaps matches TRBD1 (6 bases). The CDR3 length is 14 residues. Trimming pared 4 bases from V and 6 bases from J, leaving 13 bases between. From germline, CDR1 is MDHEN and CDR2 SYDVKM.

The chain employs TRBV28 and TRBJ2-2; D gene ambiguous. From germline, CDR1 is MDHEN and CDR2 SYDVKM. Trimming cost V 1 base and J 4 bases, with 10 bases left between them. The length of the CDR3 is 15 residues. The CDR3 bases are TGTGCCAGCAGTTTATATAGCAGAACCACCGGGGAGCTGTTTTTT. Translated: CASSLYSRTTGELFF.

Here the CDR3 DNA reads TGTGCCACCAGCAGGGCCTTAGGCACCGGGGAGCTGTTTTTT. Its translation is CATSRALGTGELFF. The chain recombines TRBV15 with TRBJ2-2; no reliable D call. Germline CDR1 and CDR2: LNHNV and YYDKDF (reference sequence). Between the trimmed V and J ends, which lost 3 bases and 4 bases, there was a span of 9 bases. The CDR3 is 14 residues long. The whole variable domain, filled in from reference TRBV15 and TRBJ2-2, reads DAMVIQNPRYQVTQFGKPVTLSCSQTLNHNVMYWYQQKSSQAPKLLFHYYDKDFNNEADTPDNFQSRRPNTSFCFLDIRSPGLGDTAMYLCATSRALGTGELFFGEGSRLTVL.

The V call is TRBV7-8, the J call TRBJ2-3, with 8 bases identical to TRBD1. Per germline, CDR1 SGHVS and CDR2 FQNEAQ. The CDR3 sequence is 14 residues long. With 3 bases clipped from V and 5 bases from J, the junction kept 4 bases outside the gene matches. DNA for the CDR3: TGTGCCAGCAGCTTTTCACAGGGGGAAGATACGCAGTATTTT. Translating gives CASSFSQGEDTQYF.

J is TRBJ2-5 and V is TRBV5-1, with TRBD2 identical over 13 bases. J gave up 5 bases and V 4 bases, and 8 bases lay outside the gene matches. Germline CDR1 is SGHRS and CDR2 is YFSETQ. The CDR3 spans 16 residues. CDR3 region: CASSPALTSGGETQYF. The DNA for the CDR3 is TGCGCCAGCAGCCCCGCCTTGACTAGCGGGGGGGAGACCCAGTACTTC.

The chain recombines TRBV5-6 with TRBJ1-6; D is unresolved. Trimming removed 4 bases from V and 8 bases from J, with 19 bases in between. The CDR3 totals 16 residues. The V gene's germline CDR1 is SGHDT and CDR2 YYEEEE. The CDR3 here is CASSPNGRRIDSPLHF. The CDR3, as DNA: TGTGCCAGCAGCCCTAACGGTCGGCGGATTGATTCACCCCTCCACTTT.

The rearrangement links TRBV10-2 to TRBJ1-5; D uncertain. Germline lookup yields CDR1 WSHSY and CDR2 SAAADI. V was clipped by 5 bases and J by 4 bases, with 15 bases between them. The CDR3 totals 15 residues. DNA for the CDR3: TGCGCCAGCAGTCAAACTTGGTCCGCTAATCAGCCCCAGCATTTT. It codes for CASSQTWSANQPQHF.

V and J are TRBV9 and TRBJ2-5; D is unresolved. Germline-derived CDR1 and CDR2 are SGDLS and YYNGEE. The CDR3 has 13 residues. V lost 0 bases to trimming and J lost 0 bases, with 3 bases between them. CDR3 sequence (DNA): TGTGCCAGCAGCGTAGTTGACCAAGAGACCCAGTACTTC. It is translated as CASSVVDQETQYF.

The chain couples TRBV28 to TRBJ2-1; 7 bases align to TRBD2. The V and J ends lost 6 bases and 5 bases, in that order; junction bases with no gene match: 16. In germline, CDR1 is MDHEN, CDR2 SYDVKM. This CDR3 is built from 17 residues. CDR3 in DNA: TGTGCCAGCAGCCACTTCTCCTGGGGAGGGCGAAACAATGAGCAGTTCTTC. It encodes CASSHFSWGGRNNEQFF.

The rearrangement joins TRBV9 to TRBJ1-3; TRBD1 agrees at 7 bases. Germline loops: CDR1 SGDLS, CDR2 YYNGEE. V shed 4 bases, J shed 0 bases, and the junction held 16 bases outside the gene matches. The CDR3 runs to 19 residues. CDR3 bases: TGTGCCAGCAGCAAAGGGGGCAAGGGACGGCGAACCTCTGGAAACACCATATATTTT. Amino acid sequence: CASSKGGKGRRTSGNTIYF.

The chain employs TRBV9 and TRBJ1-1; the D is unclear. V was trimmed by 4 bases and J by 7 bases, leaving 17 bases between them. Germline assignment: CDR1 SGDLS and CDR2 YYNGEE. The CDR3 runs 14 residues. The CDR3 is CASSLPTWEFEAFF. Here the CDR3 DNA reads TGTGCCAGCAGCCTCCCCACGTGGGAGTTTGAAGCTTTCTTT.

This clone was recorded only once. The J gene is TRBJ2-1, the V gene TRBV5-1, with unresolved D. CDR3 length: 15 residues. V gave up 0 bases and J gave up 8 bases, with 15 bases separating them. Per the germline V gene, CDR1 is SGHRS and CDR2 is YFSETQ. This CDR3 reads CASSLAPSVFDEQFF. DNA for the CDR3: TGCGCCAGCAGCTTGGCCCCTAGTGTTTTCGATGAGCAGTTCTTC.

V usage is TRBV14 and J usage is TRBJ2-7; D uncertain. CDR1 and CDR2 from the germline V gene are SGHDN and FVKESK. Trimming left V 0 bases short and J 2 bases short, with 8 bases between. The CDR3 sequence is 14 residues long. CDR3 nucleotides: TGTGCCAGCAGCCAAGAGTATCCGGCCTACGAGCAGTACTTC. This encodes CASSQEYPAYEQYF.

This clone was observed once. The genes are TRBV7-2 and TRBJ2-3, with 16 bases identical to TRBD2. The CDR3 loop spans 15 amino acids. V gave up 5 bases and J gave up 12 bases; unmatched junction bases: 8. Germline lookup yields CDR1 SGHTA and CDR2 FQGNSA. In DNA form, the CDR3 reads TGTGCCAGCAGCCGGGGACTAGCGGGGGGGCCATCTCAGTATTTT. It specifies CASSRGLAGGPSQYF.

This chain connects TRBV2 to TRBJ1-5; TRBD1 matches at 9 bases. V shed 5 bases and J 5 bases; nucleotides not matched to a gene: 7. CDR3 length: 15 amino acids. CDR1 is SNHLY and CDR2 is FYNNEI in the germline V gene. Written as DNA, the CDR3 is TGTGCCAGCAGTTCGGACAGGGGCGGATATCAGCCCCAGCATTTT. Translated: CASSSDRGGYQPQHF.

The chain employs TRBV9 and TRBJ1-2; a possible D gene is TRBD1 (5 bases). The CDR3 loop spans 12 amino acids. The V gene lost 0 bases and the J gene lost 7 bases, with 7 bases spanning the gap. From germline, CDR1 is SGDLS and CDR2 YYNGEE. The CDR3: CASSVVGGGYTF. The CDR3 nucleotides read TGTGCCAGCAGCGTAGTTGGGGGTGGCTACACCTTC.

This clone has only one observation. The chain recombines TRBV19 with TRBJ2-2; D may be TRBD1 (6 bases). In germline, CDR1 is LNHDA, CDR2 SQIVND (reference sequence). The CDR3 is 14 amino acids. Between the trimmed V and J ends, which lost 8 bases and 5 bases, there was a span of 15 bases. CDR3 bases: TGTGCCAGTCTTCAGTGGGGGCCTACCGGGGAGCTGTTTTTT. Its translation is CASLQWGPTGELFF.

The V and J genes are TRBV5-6 and TRBJ2-1; 7 nucleotides agree with TRBD1. CDR1 is SGHDT and CDR2 is YYEEEE in the germline V gene. Losses at the gene ends were 2 bases for V and 5 bases for J; bases not matched to a gene: 4. The CDR3 has 14 amino acids. CDR3 nucleotide sequence: TGTGCCAGCAGCTTCGTGACAGGGAACAATGAGCAGTTCTTC. Translation gives CASSFVTGNNEQFF. Full variable domain (remainder filled in from reference TRBV5-6 and TRBJ2-1): DAGVTQSPTHLIKTRGQQVTLRCSPKSGHDTVSWYQQALGQGPQFIFQYYEEEERQRGNFPDRFSGHQFPNYSSELNVNALLLGDSALYLCASSFVTGNNEQFFGPGTRLTVL.